Listed below are T cell receptor beta chains from one sample, sequenced in a study of T-cell reconstitution after alpha-beta-depleted transplantation in children. TCRdb re-analysed the PCR reads in MiXCR, keeping a single row per CDR3 protein. The sample includes about 440,000 distinct CDR3 sequences, around two fifths of them seen just once. Sequencing used PBMCs, obtained before TCRalphabeta/CD19-depleted stem cell transplant. The receptors originated from a girl aged 2 to 10 with aplastic anemia, due to receive a stem cell transplant. CDR3s leave out the opening cysteine and the closing phenylalanine or tryptophan. Some rows have no size entry. The others give once, few or many, or a class for an expanded clone.

clone_size v_call cdr3_aa
- TRBV20-1 SASRGAPPYNEQF
- TRBV4-1 ASSPETVDGYT
- TRBV15 ATSGHRAPLH
many TRBV20-1 SAREPDSNYGYT
few TRBV14 ASSPYSGSTYNEQF
- TRBV7-9 ASSLAAGTVNEKLF
- TRBV7-8 ASSSAPNSYEQY
- TRBV5-1 ASKGFDGYEQY
few TRBV20-1 SAYIDGPYEQY
many TRBV3-1 ASSQTLVWETQY
- TRBV20-1 TLTDRGNSPLH
once TRBV7-6 ASSSQRATGELF
many TRBV9 ASSPGVWNTGELF
many TRBV3-1 ASSGPGLAYNEQF
- TRBV10-3 AISENREETQY
- TRBV5-1 ASSRTGHVNTEAF
- TRBV7-8 ASSLVGRARNIQY
- TRBV7-8 ASSLGGLAGGPGLTDTQY
- TRBV20-1 SAHSLASIGNEQF
- TRBV11-3 ASSLDSREQF
few TRBV10-1 ASSEWTGELF
many TRBV6-5 ASSYSISGTDTQY
- TRBV5-1 ASSLAPFGEQF
- TRBV30 AGSGLEEGFGYT
- TRBV5-6 ASSSAPQAETQY
- TRBV7-9 ASSPDGPYEQY
- TRBV20-1 SARKPREEGRAF
- TRBV5-1 ASSLGFREETQY
- TRBV6-5 ASSYSMGRGGTEAF
- TRBV5-1 ASSLVADADTQY
- TRBV7-2 ASSFYSGTGYEQY
few TRBV7-6 ASSRRGSYEQY
- TRBV29-1 SVDRGAGWAF
few TRBV28 ASSSLSGGSYNEQF
many TRBV24-1 ATSDSGPLAGAGEQF
- TRBV7-9 ASSTDAVAKNIQY